This T cell receptor beta chain was identified during a study of Graves' ophthalmopathy and Graves' hyperthyroidism. Study overall: Specimen type is peripheral blood, obtained at initial diagnosis before any treatment. The study, taken as a whole, reports: The authors also found most expanded thyroid clonotypes above 0.001 frequency in blood. A model of 13 signatures distinguished ophthalmopathy from stable hyperthyroidism at approximately 88% sensitivity and around 81% specificity.

This clonotype was observed many times. Its antigen is as yet unknown. The sequenced template was RNA, covering the TCR beta CDR3 region. The authors performed first-round RT-PCR with HTBI primers and then a second-round multiplex PCR. TCRdb re-called the multiplex PCR reads with MiXCR, one entry per CDR3 protein. The sample shows about 58,000 distinct CDR3 sequences, roughly 46% of them seen only once. V lost 3 bases and J lost 7; bases outside the gene matches: 4. The CDR3 consists of 13 residues. Germline CDR1 and CDR2: MGHRA and YSYEKL. Certain patients, namely those with other autoimmune diseases, uncontrolled infections, pregnancy or lactation, were excluded.

Sequenced material: peripheral blood. The sequence was obtained from an adult woman with Graves' ophthalmopathy. The rearrangement joins TRBV4-1 to TRBJ2-7, with 9 bases that match TRBD1. The chain's CDR3 is CASSHDRGSEQYF. The CDR3 bases are TGCGCCAGCAGCCATGACAGGGGGAGTGAGCAGTACTTC.